Ten or more counts support the clone carrying this T cell receptor beta chain. Its antigen is still unknown. The record originates from a study of T cells in Graves' hyperthyroidism and ophthalmopathy. Whole-study results and caveats: Ophthalmopathy prediction by the model preceded onset by a median about 6.8 months.

The source material, RNA transcripts, was used to amplify TCR beta CDR3 regions. RT-PCR in the first round (using the HTBI primer set) targeted the TCR CDR3. TCRdb fed the multiplex PCR reads into MiXCR, producing one record per CDR3 protein. The sample consists of a few hundred thousand distinct CDR3 sequences, approximately 15% of them appearing once. Germline CDR1 is SEHNR and CDR2 is FQNEAQ (reference sequence). The ends were cut back, 1 base at V and 12 bases at J, with 7 bases in the middle. This CDR3 has 12 residues. Investigators excluded patients with uncontrolled infection, other autoimmune disease, pregnancy or lactation. Diagnostic decisions used clinical symptoms, serum thyroxine and TRAb, thyroid ultrasound and orbital computed tomography.

This TCR was recovered from a woman between 25 and 40 years old with Graves' hyperthyroidism. The chain combines TRBV7-9 with TRBJ1-6; D not resolved. Specimen: blood. CDR3 in amino acids: CASSLGTGPLHF. For the CDR3, the DNA is TGTGCCAGCAGCTTAGGTACGGGACCCCTCCACTTT.